This T cell receptor (beta chain) derives from a study of early T cells in non-severe SARS-CoV-2 infection. Whole-study context: Sequencing used unsorted whole-blood bulk RNA, so chains lack pairing.

This clonotype was detected a few times. The CDR3 is made up of 14 amino acids. Germline CDR1 reads SEHNR; CDR2 reads FQNEAQ (reference sequence). Trimming took off 8 bases at V and 1 base at J, with 12 bases between the two ends. Researchers attached unique molecular identifiers to individual cDNA molecules. TCRdb called the 5' RACE reads again in MiXCR, with one record for every CDR3 protein. The sample contains 55,000 to 70,000 distinct CDR3 sequences, about 11% of which appear only once. The clonotype originates from an adult who was a healthcare worker with PCR-confirmed SARS-CoV-2 infection or an uninfected control (not recorded which). What was sequenced was whole blood. V is TRBV7-9 and J is TRBJ2-1; a weak D match, TRBD2 (6 bases). As DNA, the CDR3 is TGTGCCAGCGGTCTAGCGCGATCCTACAATGAGCAGTTCTTC. Amino acid sequence: CASGLARSYNEQFF.